This is a list of T cell receptor beta chains from one sample in a study of blood T cell repertoires in COVID-19. Measured with immunoSEQ multiplex PCR; TCRdb has only the in-frame clones, and not every one. Of roughly 260,000 clones in the sample, over 75% were seen once. Sequencing was carried out using PBMCs or T cells enriched from blood (not recorded which). Receptors originate from a woman between 50 and 59 years old who had recovered from COVID-19. The CDR3 runs from the conserved cysteine through the conserved F or W. The order of the fields is clone size, V gene, D gene, J gene, CDR3 DNA, CDR3 protein. D genes are given only for firm matches. Only part of the rows carry a size: once, few, many, or a class if the clone is expanded.

NA	TRBV28	TRBD1	TRBJ2-7	TGTGCCAGCAGTACCCCATGGACAGGAAACTCCTACGAGCAGTACTTC	CASSTPWTGNSYEQYF
NA	TRBV28	NA	TRBJ2-7	TGTGCCAGCAGTACGCTCAGCGACTCCTACGAGCAGTACTTC	CASSTLSDSYEQYF
few	TRBV20-1	NA	TRBJ1-1	TGCAGTGCTCGGAGGGCGGTTGAAGCTTTCTTT	CSARRAVEAFF
NA	TRBV7-2	NA	TRBJ1-4	TGTGCCAGCAGCTTACGAGGGTTTGAGGAAAAACTGTTTTTT	CASSLRGFEEKLFF
NA	TRBV28	TRBD1	TRBJ1-2	TGTGCCAGCAGTACCCCGTGGACAGGGGAGGATGGCTACACCTTC	CASSTPWTGEDGYTF
NA	TRBV28	NA	TRBJ2-7	TGTGCCAGCAGTTTAGGGACAAGTCAGTACTTC	CASSLGTSQYF
NA	TRBV2	NA	TRBJ2-3	TGTGCCAGCAGCGTAGAGTATACGCAGTATTTT	CASSVEYTQYF
few	TRBV27	NA	TRBJ1-1	TGTGCCAGCAGTTTAAGGTTGGGAGGAAACACTGAAGCTTTCTTT	CASSLRLGGNTEAFF
NA	TRBV11-3	NA	TRBJ2-2	TGTGCCAGCAGCGGCGCAGGGGAGTTTACCGGGGAGCTGTTTTTT	CASSGAGEFTGELFF
few	TRBV5-1	NA	TRBJ2-2	TGCGCCAGCACCCAGGGGCTGAGCACCGGGGAGCTGTTTTTT	CASTQGLSTGELFF
NA	TRBV29-1	NA	TRBJ1-2	TGCAGCGTTGAAGATCTAGGGGTCGGAGATGGCTACACCTTC	CSVEDLGVGDGYTF
NA	TRBV5-4	NA	TRBJ2-5	TGTGCCAGCAGCTTGGGGCCCGGGGAGACCCAGTACTTC	CASSLGPGETQYF
NA	TRBV5-1	TRBD1	TRBJ1-1	TGCGCCAGCAGCACCAGGACAGGGGGCGTGTACACTGAAGCTTTCTTT	CASSTRTGGVYTEAFF
NA	TRBV6-5	TRBD1	TRBJ2-7	TGTGCCAGCAGTTACCTCCGGACAGGGGGCTCCTACGAGCAGTACTTC	CASSYLRTGGSYEQYF
NA	TRBV7-2	NA	TRBJ2-7	TGTGCCAGCAGCCGGACTTTAACCTCCTACGAGCAGTACTTC	CASSRTLTSYEQYF
NA	TRBV18	TRBD1	TRBJ2-3	TGTGCCAGCTCACCGCGGACAGGGGGATCACAGACAGATACGCAGTATTTT	CASSPRTGGSQTDTQYF
once	TRBV5-1	NA	TRBJ2-5	TGCGCCAGCAGCCTGGGGGGCTTTACGGGTCAAGAGACCCAGTACTTC	CASSLGGFTGQETQYF
NA	TRBV5-1	TRBD2	TRBJ2-2	TGCGCCAGCAGCTCTGGACTAGCGGGAGGGCAAACCGGGGAGCTGTTTTTT	CASSSGLAGGQTGELFF
NA	TRBV5-5	TRBD2	TRBJ2-1	TGTGCCAGCAGCTTGAGCGGGAACTCTCTCTCCTACAATGAGCAGTTCTTC	CASSLSGNSLSYNEQFF
NA	TRBV28	NA	TRBJ2-5	TGTGCCAGCAGTTTAAGGGGGATCCAAGAGACCCAGTACTTC	CASSLRGIQETQYF
NA	TRBV28	NA	TRBJ1-1	TGTGCCAGCAGTTTAACGGTGAACACTGAAGCTTTCTTT	CASSLTVNTEAFF
NA	TRBV25-1	NA	TRBJ2-7	TGTGCCAGCAGTGATAGGGGGTCTGGCTACGAGCAGTACTTC	CASSDRGSGYEQYF
NA	TRBV7-8	TRBD1	TRBJ1-2	TGTGCCAGCAGCTTAGCGGGACAGGGGGAGCGCTACACCTTC	CASSLAGQGERYTF
NA	TRBV27	TRBD1	TRBJ2-7	TGTGCCAGCAGTTTCCCGGGACAGGGGGGCTACGAGCAGTACTTC	CASSFPGQGGYEQYF
NA	TRBV6-5	NA	TRBJ2-5	TGTGCCACCAGTCAGGGAATACAAGAGACCCAGTACTTC	CATSQGIQETQYF
NA	TRBV2	TRBD2	TRBJ2-3	TGTGCCGGGGGGGGAGCGGGAGGTTCAGATACGCAGTATTTT	CAGGGAGGSDTQYF
NA	TRBV7-2	TRBD1	TRBJ1-6	TGTGCCGGACGGTGGACAGGGCGGTCACCCCTCCACTTT	CAGRWTGRSPLHF
NA	TRBV30	TRBD1	TRBJ1-1	TGTGCCTGGGGACAGGGGATGAACACTGAAGCTTTCTTT	CAWGQGMNTEAFF
NA	TRBV19	TRBD1	TRBJ1-4	TGTGCCAGTAGGGGACAGGGGGGTGAAAAACTGTTTTTT	CASRGQGGEKLFF
once	TRBV30	NA	TRBJ2-1	TGTGCCTGGGGGAGAGGGAACAATGAGCAGTTCTTC	CAWGRGNNEQFF
few	TRBV7-8	TRBD2	TRBJ2-7	TGTGCCAGCAGCCTGCCGCGACTAGCGGGACGGCCCTACGAGCAGTACTTC	CASSLPRLAGRPYEQYF
once	TRBV28	NA	TRBJ1-1	TGTGCCAGCAGTTTTCAGGCCAACACTGAAGCTTTCTTT	CASSFQANTEAFF
NA	TRBV4-1	TRBD2	TRBJ2-7	TGCGCCAGCAGCCAAGGAGTCAGCGGGAGTTTTTACGAGCAGTACTTC	CASSQGVSGSFYEQYF
NA	TRBV2	NA	TRBJ1-1	TGTGCCAGCAGCCTACAGGCGGAAGCTTTCTTT	CASSLQAEAFF
NA	TRBV2	NA	TRBJ1-6	TGTGCCAGCACCCCTAGTCTGATCTGGTCACCCCTCCACTTT	CASTPSLIWSPLHF
NA	TRBV28	NA	TRBJ1-6	TGTGCCAGCAGTTTCTCTGGCGGAAGCTCCTATAATTCACCCCTCCACTTT	CASSFSGGSSYNSPLHF
NA	TRBV12-5	NA	TRBJ1-1	TGTGCTAGTGGTCTCGACATTAAATCGACTGAAGCTTTCTTT	CASGLDIKSTEAFF
few	TRBV19	TRBD2	TRBJ2-7	TGTGCCAGTAGTATAGAGAGCGGGATCCCTTACGAGCAGTACTTC	CASSIESGIPYEQYF
NA	TRBV19	NA	TRBJ1-5	TGTGCCAGTAGTATTAGTCCTACGTATAGCAATCAGCCCCAGCATTTT	CASSISPTYSNQPQHF
NA	TRBV7-9	TRBD1	TRBJ1-2	TGTGCCAGCAGCTCCCGGGACAGGGTAGTTAATGGCTACACCTTC	CASSSRDRVVNGYTF
NA	TRBV5-5	TRBD1	TRBJ2-2	TGTGCCAGCAGCCGGGACAGTTGGAGCACCGGGGAGCTGTTTTTT	CASSRDSWSTGELFF
NA	TRBV5-1	TRBD1	TRBJ1-1	TGCGCCAGCAGTTCCGGGACAGGGTTATTTGGGACTGAAGCTTTCTTT	CASSSGTGLFGTEAFF
NA	TRBV19	NA	TRBJ2-5	TGTGCCAGTAGTATTCCGGGAACACAAGAGACCCAGTACTTC	CASSIPGTQETQYF
NA	TRBV10-3	NA	TRBJ2-7	TGTGCCATCAGGCCGAGAGGCGATTCCTACGAGCAGTACTTC	CAIRPRGDSYEQYF
NA	TRBV30	NA	TRBJ1-6	TGTGCCTGGAGGGGAGGGGATAAAGGGGGGCGCCCTAATTCACCCCTCCACTTT	CAWRGGDKGGRPNSPLHF